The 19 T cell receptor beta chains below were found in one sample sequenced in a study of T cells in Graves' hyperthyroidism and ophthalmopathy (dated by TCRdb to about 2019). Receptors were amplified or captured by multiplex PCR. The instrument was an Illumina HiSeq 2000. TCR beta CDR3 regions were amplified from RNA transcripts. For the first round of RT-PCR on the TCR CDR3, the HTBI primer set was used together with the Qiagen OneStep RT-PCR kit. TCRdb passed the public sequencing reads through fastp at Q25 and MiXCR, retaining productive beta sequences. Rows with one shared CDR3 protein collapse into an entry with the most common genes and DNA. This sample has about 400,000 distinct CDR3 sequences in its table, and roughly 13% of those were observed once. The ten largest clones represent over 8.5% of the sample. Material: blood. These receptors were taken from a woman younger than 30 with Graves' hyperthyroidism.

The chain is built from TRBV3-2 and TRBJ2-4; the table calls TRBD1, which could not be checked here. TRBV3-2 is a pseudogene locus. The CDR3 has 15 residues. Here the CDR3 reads CASSQWGQYKNIQYF. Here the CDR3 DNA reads TGTGCCAGCAGCCAGTGGGGACAGTACAAAAACATTCAGTACTTC.

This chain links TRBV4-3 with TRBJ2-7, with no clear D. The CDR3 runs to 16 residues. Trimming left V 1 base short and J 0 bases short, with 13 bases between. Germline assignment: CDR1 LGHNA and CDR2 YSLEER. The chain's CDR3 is CASSQAFSISSYEQYF. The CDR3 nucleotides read TGCGCCAGCAGCCAAGCCTTCTCAATAAGCTCCTACGAGCAGTACTTC.

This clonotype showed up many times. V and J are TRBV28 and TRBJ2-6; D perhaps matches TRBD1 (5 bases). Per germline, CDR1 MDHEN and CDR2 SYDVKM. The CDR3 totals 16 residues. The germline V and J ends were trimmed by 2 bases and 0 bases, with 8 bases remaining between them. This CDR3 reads CASSLDSISGANVLTF. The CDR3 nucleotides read TGTGCCAGCAGTTTAGACAGTATCTCTGGGGCCAACGTCCTGACTTTC.

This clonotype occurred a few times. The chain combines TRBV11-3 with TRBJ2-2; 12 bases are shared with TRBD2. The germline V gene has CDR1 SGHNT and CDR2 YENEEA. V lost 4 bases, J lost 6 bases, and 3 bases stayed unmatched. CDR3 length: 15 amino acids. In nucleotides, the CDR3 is TGTGCCAGCAGCTCTAGCGGGGGGGCCCCCGGGGAGCTGTTTTTT. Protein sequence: CASSSSGGAPGELFF.

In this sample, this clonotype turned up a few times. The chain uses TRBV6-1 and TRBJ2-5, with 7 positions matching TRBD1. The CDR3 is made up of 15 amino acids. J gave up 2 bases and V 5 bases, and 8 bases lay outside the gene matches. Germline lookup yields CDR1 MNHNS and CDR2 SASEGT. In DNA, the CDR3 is TGTGCCAGCAGTAGACAGGGAACGCGGCAAGAGACCCAGTACTTC. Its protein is CASSRQGTRQETQYF.

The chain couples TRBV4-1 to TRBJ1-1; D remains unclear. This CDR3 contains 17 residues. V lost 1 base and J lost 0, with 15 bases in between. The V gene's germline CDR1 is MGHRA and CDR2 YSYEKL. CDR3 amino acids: CASSQGLARSLNTEAFF. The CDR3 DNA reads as TGCGCCAGCAGCCAAGGTCTGGCGCGGAGTTTGAACACTGAAGCTTTCTTT.

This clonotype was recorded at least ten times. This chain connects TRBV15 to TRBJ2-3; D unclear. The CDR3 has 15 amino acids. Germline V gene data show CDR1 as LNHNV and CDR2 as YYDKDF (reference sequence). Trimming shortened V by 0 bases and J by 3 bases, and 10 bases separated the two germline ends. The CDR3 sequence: CATSRDSTATDTQYF. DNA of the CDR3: TGTGCCACCAGCAGAGATAGTACAGCAACAGATACGCAGTATTTT.

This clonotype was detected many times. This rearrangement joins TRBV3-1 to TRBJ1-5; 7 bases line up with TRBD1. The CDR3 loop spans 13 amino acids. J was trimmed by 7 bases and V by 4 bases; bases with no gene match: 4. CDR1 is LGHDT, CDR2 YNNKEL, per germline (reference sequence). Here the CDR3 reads CASSRQGSQPQHF. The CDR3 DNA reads TGTGCCAGCAGCCGACAGGGTAGCCAGCCCCAGCATTTT.

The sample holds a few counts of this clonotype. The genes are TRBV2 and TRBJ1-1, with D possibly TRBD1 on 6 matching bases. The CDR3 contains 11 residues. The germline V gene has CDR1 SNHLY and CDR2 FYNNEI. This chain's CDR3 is CTKGGTTEAFF. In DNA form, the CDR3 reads TGTACCAAAGGGGGGACCACTGAAGCTTTCTTT.

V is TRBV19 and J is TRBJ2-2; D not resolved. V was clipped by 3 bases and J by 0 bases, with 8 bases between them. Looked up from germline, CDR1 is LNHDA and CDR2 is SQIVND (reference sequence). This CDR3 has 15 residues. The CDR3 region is CASSIEFSNTGELFF. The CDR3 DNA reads TGTGCCAGTAGTATCGAATTCTCGAACACCGGGGAGCTGTTTTTT.

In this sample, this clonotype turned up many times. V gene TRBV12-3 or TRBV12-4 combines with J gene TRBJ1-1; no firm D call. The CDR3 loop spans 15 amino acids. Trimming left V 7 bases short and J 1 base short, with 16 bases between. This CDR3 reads CASTPGRAGNTEAFF. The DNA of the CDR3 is TGTGCCAGCACTCCGGGGAGGGCGGGGAACACTGAAGCTTTCTTT.

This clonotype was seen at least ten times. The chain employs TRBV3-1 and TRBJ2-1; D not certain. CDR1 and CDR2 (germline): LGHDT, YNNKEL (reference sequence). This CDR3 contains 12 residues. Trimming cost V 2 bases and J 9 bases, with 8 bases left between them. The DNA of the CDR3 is TGTGCCAGCAGCCAACCCCCTGGTGAGCAGTTCTTC. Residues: CASSQPPGEQFF.

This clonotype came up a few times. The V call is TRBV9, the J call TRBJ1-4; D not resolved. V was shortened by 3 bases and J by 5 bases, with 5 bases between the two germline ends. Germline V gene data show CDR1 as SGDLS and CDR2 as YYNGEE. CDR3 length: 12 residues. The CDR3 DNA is TGTGCCAGCAGCGCCGGGAATGAAAAACTGTTTTTT. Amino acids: CASSAGNEKLFF.

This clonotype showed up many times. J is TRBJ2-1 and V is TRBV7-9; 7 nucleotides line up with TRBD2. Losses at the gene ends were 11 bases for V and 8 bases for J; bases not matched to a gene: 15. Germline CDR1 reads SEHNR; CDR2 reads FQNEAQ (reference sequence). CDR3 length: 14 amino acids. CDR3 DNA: TGTGCCTCCACCAGGGAGGGCCCCGAGTATGAGCAGTTCTTC. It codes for CASTREGPEYEQFF.

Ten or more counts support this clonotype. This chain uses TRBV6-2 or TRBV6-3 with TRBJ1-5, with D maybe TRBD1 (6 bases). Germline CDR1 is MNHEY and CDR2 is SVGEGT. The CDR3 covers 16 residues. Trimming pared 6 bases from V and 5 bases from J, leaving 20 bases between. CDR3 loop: CASRLSARGLYQPQHF. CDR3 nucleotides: TGTGCCAGCAGGCTCTCCGCCAGGGGACTTTATCAGCCCCAGCATTTT.

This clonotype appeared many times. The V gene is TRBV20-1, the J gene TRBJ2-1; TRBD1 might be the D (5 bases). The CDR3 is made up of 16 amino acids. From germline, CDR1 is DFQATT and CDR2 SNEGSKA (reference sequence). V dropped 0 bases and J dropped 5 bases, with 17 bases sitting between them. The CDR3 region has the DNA TGCAGTGCTAGAGATCAAAGGACACTGAGCCACAATGAGCAGTTCTTC. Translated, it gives CSARDQRTLSHNEQFF.

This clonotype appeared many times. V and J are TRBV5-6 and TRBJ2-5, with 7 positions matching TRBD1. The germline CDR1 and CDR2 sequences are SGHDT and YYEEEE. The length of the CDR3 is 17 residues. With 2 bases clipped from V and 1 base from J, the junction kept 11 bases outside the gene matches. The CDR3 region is CASSFTRGTEVQETQYF. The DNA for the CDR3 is TGTGCCAGCAGCTTCACAAGAGGGACAGAAGTCCAAGAGACCCAGTACTTC.

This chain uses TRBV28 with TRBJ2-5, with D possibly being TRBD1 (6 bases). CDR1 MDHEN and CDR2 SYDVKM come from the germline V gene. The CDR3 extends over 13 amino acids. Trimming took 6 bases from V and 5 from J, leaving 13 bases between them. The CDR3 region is CASSLDSLETQYF. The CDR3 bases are TGTGCCAGCAGCCTGGACAGTCTGGAGACCCAGTACTTC.

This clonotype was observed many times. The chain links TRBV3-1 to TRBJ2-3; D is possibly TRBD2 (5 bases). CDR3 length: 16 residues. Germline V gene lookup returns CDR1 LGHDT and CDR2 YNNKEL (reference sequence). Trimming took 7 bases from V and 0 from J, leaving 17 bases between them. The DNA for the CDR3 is TGTGCCAGCACCCCAGCCGGGGTGATCAGCACAGATACGCAGTATTTT. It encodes CASTPAGVISTDTQYF.